This is a list of T cell receptor beta chains from one sample in a study of cytotoxic CD8 clonotypes in ibrutinib-treated CLL. Assay used: immunoSEQ multiplex PCR; TCRdb lists only in-frame clones, some missing. This table has approximately 190,000 clones, over 65% appearing once. Here the sequenced sample was PBMCs, taken after 12 months of ibrutinib treatment. The receptors derive from a human donor with chronic lymphocytic leukemia. CDR3s include the opening cysteine and the closing phenylalanine or tryptophan. The D gene is left open where the match is weak. Expanded clones get a size class; other rows say once, few or many, or leave the size out.

CDR3nt: TGCGCCAGCAGATCTACAGGGGGCTCACCCCTCCACTTT
CDR3aa: CASRSTGGSPLHF
j_gene: TRBJ1-6
d_gene: TRBD1
v_gene: TRBV23-1
abundance: few

CDR3nt: TGTGCCAGCAGCGAACCGGGACAGCTTGGGCTGTTTTTT
CDR3aa: CASSEPGQLGLFF
j_gene: TRBJ1-4
d_gene: TRBD1
v_gene: TRBV28
abundance: few

CDR3nt: TGCAGCGTTGGGCCTACCCGAGGGCCTAGCGGGACGTCCTACAATGAGCAGTTCTTC
CDR3aa: CSVGPTRGPSGTSYNEQFF
j_gene: TRBJ2-1
d_gene: TRBD2
v_gene: TRBV29-1
abundance: -

CDR3nt: TGTGCCAGCAGGGACAGGGGGCTGGCGAACTATGGCTACACCTTC
CDR3aa: CASRDRGLANYGYTF
j_gene: TRBJ1-2
d_gene: TRBD1
v_gene: TRBV27
abundance: -

CDR3nt: TGTGCCAGCAGCTCCCACCCACCCCGGGACCTTGGAAACACCATATATTTT
CDR3aa: CASSSHPPRDLGNTIYF
j_gene: TRBJ1-3
d_gene: -
v_gene: TRBV28
abundance: -

CDR3nt: TGTGCCAGTAGTATTGGGGGGAGCAGGACATCGGCTTTCTTT
CDR3aa: CASSIGGSRTSAFF
j_gene: TRBJ1-1
d_gene: -
v_gene: TRBV19
abundance: -

CDR3nt: TGTGCCAGCAGCCCAAGCGGGACTACCTACAATGAGCAGTTCTTC
CDR3aa: CASSPSGTTYNEQFF
j_gene: TRBJ2-1
d_gene: TRBD2
v_gene: TRBV7-3
abundance: -

CDR3nt: TGTGCCAGCAGAGAACACAGGTGGATGAACACTGAAGCTTTCTTT
CDR3aa: CASREHRWMNTEAFF
j_gene: TRBJ1-1
d_gene: -
v_gene: TRBV2
abundance: few

CDR3nt: TGTGCCAGCAGTCCTCGACAGGGGGCCAACACCATATATTTT
CDR3aa: CASSPRQGANTIYF
j_gene: TRBJ1-3
d_gene: TRBD1
v_gene: TRBV2
abundance: -

CDR3nt: TGTGCCAGTAGTATTGGTCAGGTAGGGAATCAGCCCCAGCATTTT
CDR3aa: CASSIGQVGNQPQHF
j_gene: TRBJ1-5
d_gene: -
v_gene: TRBV19
abundance: -

CDR3nt: TGTGCCAGCAGCCGCCAAGGGGTGGGGACAGATACGCAGTATTTT
CDR3aa: CASSRQGVGTDTQYF
j_gene: TRBJ2-3
d_gene: -
v_gene: TRBV9
abundance: -

CDR3nt: TGTGCCAGTAGTACTTTCCCTGGATCCACCGGGGAGCTGTTTTTT
CDR3aa: CASSTFPGSTGELFF
j_gene: TRBJ2-2
d_gene: -
v_gene: TRBV19
abundance: -

CDR3nt: TGTGCCTGGAACAAGGGGGACACTACAGATACGCAGTATTTT
CDR3aa: CAWNKGDTTDTQYF
j_gene: TRBJ2-3
d_gene: -
v_gene: TRBV30
abundance: -

CDR3nt: TGCGCCAGCAGCTTGTCCGTACAGAGCTATAATTCACCCCTCCACTTT
CDR3aa: CASSLSVQSYNSPLHF
j_gene: TRBJ1-6
d_gene: -
v_gene: TRBV5-1
abundance: -

CDR3nt: TGTGCCAGCAGCGTAGGGGGGGCGTCTGCCTACGAGCAGTACTTC
CDR3aa: CASSVGGASAYEQYF
j_gene: TRBJ2-7
d_gene: -
v_gene: TRBV9
abundance: -

CDR3nt: TGTGCCAGCAGCCGAGGGACTAGCGGGAGTGTAACCCAGTACTTC
CDR3aa: CASSRGTSGSVTQYF
j_gene: TRBJ2-5
d_gene: TRBD2
v_gene: TRBV28
abundance: -

CDR3nt: TGCGCCAGCAGCCAAGAGAGGAGCTATGGCTACACCTTC
CDR3aa: CASSQERSYGYTF
j_gene: TRBJ1-2
d_gene: -
v_gene: TRBV4-3
abundance: -

CDR3nt: TGCGCCAGCAGCCCGGACTCGTCTAGCACAGATACGCAGTATTTT
CDR3aa: CASSPDSSSTDTQYF
j_gene: TRBJ2-3
d_gene: -
v_gene: TRBV5-1
abundance: once

CDR3nt: TGTGCCAGTAGTACCCGGGAGACCCAGTACTTC
CDR3aa: CASSTRETQYF
j_gene: TRBJ2-5
d_gene: -
v_gene: TRBV19
abundance: -

CDR3nt: TGTGCCAGCAGCCCAGGGGGCCCCTCCTACGAGCAGTACTTC
CDR3aa: CASSPGGPSYEQYF
j_gene: TRBJ2-7
d_gene: TRBD1
v_gene: TRBV9
abundance: -

CDR3nt: TGTGCCAGCAGTTATCGCCAGGGGGGATTCGAGCAGTACTTC
CDR3aa: CASSYRQGGFEQYF
j_gene: TRBJ2-7
d_gene: -
v_gene: TRBV6-5
abundance: -

CDR3nt: TGTGCCATCAGTGGACTAAGGGATACGCAGTATTTT
CDR3aa: CAISGLRDTQYF
j_gene: TRBJ2-3
d_gene: -
v_gene: TRBV10-3
abundance: -

CDR3nt: TGTGCCAGCAGTCCCCACCGGCAGGGCGGCGGCGAGCAGTACTTC
CDR3aa: CASSPHRQGGGEQYF
j_gene: TRBJ2-7
d_gene: -
v_gene: TRBV28
abundance: -

CDR3nt: TGCAGCGCTCGGACAGGGGAGGCTAAAGGCTACACCTTC
CDR3aa: CSARTGEAKGYTF
j_gene: TRBJ1-2
d_gene: TRBD1
v_gene: TRBV29-1
abundance: -

CDR3nt: TGTGCCAGCAGCGTAGGGGGACAGAGAAATGAAAAACTGTTTTTT
CDR3aa: CASSVGGQRNEKLFF
j_gene: TRBJ1-4
d_gene: TRBD1
v_gene: TRBV9
abundance: -

CDR3nt: TGTGCCAGCAGCCCCCGGGACTACGAGCAGTACTTC
CDR3aa: CASSPRDYEQYF
j_gene: TRBJ2-7
d_gene: -
v_gene: TRBV2
abundance: -

CDR3nt: TGTGCCAGCAGCCCCCGGAACTACGAGCAGTACTTC
CDR3aa: CASSPRNYEQYF
j_gene: TRBJ2-7
d_gene: -
v_gene: TRBV7-8
abundance: -

CDR3nt: TGTGCCTGGGCGGTAGGACAGGGGGCCACAGATACGCAGTATTTT
CDR3aa: CAWAVGQGATDTQYF
j_gene: TRBJ2-3
d_gene: TRBD1
v_gene: TRBV30
abundance: -

CDR3nt: TGTGCCAGCCAGACAGGGGAGGGGCAACGGGGCTACACCTTC
CDR3aa: CASQTGEGQRGYTF
j_gene: TRBJ1-2
d_gene: TRBD1
v_gene: TRBV28
abundance: -

CDR3nt: TGTGCTAGTGGTTGGGACAGATCACCCCTCCACTTT
CDR3aa: CASGWDRSPLHF
j_gene: TRBJ1-6
d_gene: TRBD1
v_gene: TRBV12-5
abundance: -

CDR3nt: TGTGCCAGCAGCTTAACTTTTGGGGACGAGCAGTACTTC
CDR3aa: CASSLTFGDEQYF
j_gene: TRBJ2-7
d_gene: -
v_gene: TRBV11-3
abundance: -

CDR3nt: TGTGCCAGCAGCTTATCCATGTCGGACTATGGCTACACCTTC
CDR3aa: CASSLSMSDYGYTF
j_gene: TRBJ1-2
d_gene: -
v_gene: TRBV5-5
abundance: -

CDR3nt: TGTGCCAGCAGCCCCCGGGACAGCATCTACGAGCAGTACTTC
CDR3aa: CASSPRDSIYEQYF
j_gene: TRBJ2-7
d_gene: TRBD1
v_gene: TRBV6-5
abundance: few

CDR3nt: TGCGCCAGCAGCCAAGCGGGGTGGCAAGAGACCCAGTACTTC
CDR3aa: CASSQAGWQETQYF
j_gene: TRBJ2-5
d_gene: -
v_gene: TRBV4-3
abundance: -

CDR3nt: TGTGCCACTGGACCGGCCTCTGGAAACACCATATATTTT
CDR3aa: CATGPASGNTIYF
j_gene: TRBJ1-3
d_gene: -
v_gene: TRBV6-1
abundance: -

CDR3nt: TGTGCCAGCAGTTACTCGGGCGGATCTGGTACGCAGTATTTT
CDR3aa: CASSYSGGSGTQYF
j_gene: TRBJ2-3
d_gene: -
v_gene: TRBV6-5
abundance: -

CDR3nt: TGTGCCACCAGCAGAGCCGGACAGGGTAATGAGCAGTTCTTC
CDR3aa: CATSRAGQGNEQFF
j_gene: TRBJ2-1
d_gene: TRBD1
v_gene: TRBV15
abundance: -

CDR3nt: TGTGCCTGGAGTGTAGGTGTGAACACTGAAGCTTTCTTT
CDR3aa: CAWSVGVNTEAFF
j_gene: TRBJ1-1
d_gene: -
v_gene: TRBV30
abundance: few

CDR3nt: TGCGCCAGCAGCCAGAGACGAGGGACGGGGATGAGTACTGAAGCTTTCTTT
CDR3aa: CASSQRRGTGMSTEAFF
j_gene: TRBJ1-1
d_gene: -
v_gene: TRBV5-1
abundance: -

CDR3nt: TGTGCCAGCAGCGTAGATCTAGGGGACTATGGCTACACCTTC
CDR3aa: CASSVDLGDYGYTF
j_gene: TRBJ1-2
d_gene: -
v_gene: TRBV9
abundance: -

CDR3nt: TGTGCCAGCAGCGTAGAGCCCAGAAGTATCAGGGATGAGCAGTTCTTC
CDR3aa: CASSVEPRSIRDEQFF
j_gene: TRBJ2-1
d_gene: -
v_gene: TRBV9
abundance: -

CDR3nt: TGTGCCAGCAGTACCAACTCGGGGGGGTATGGCTACACCTTC
CDR3aa: CASSTNSGGYGYTF
j_gene: TRBJ1-2
d_gene: -
v_gene: TRBV6-6
abundance: -

CDR3nt: TGCAGCGTTGTATCTGTACGGGGGAACTATGGCTACACCTTC
CDR3aa: CSVVSVRGNYGYTF
j_gene: TRBJ1-2
d_gene: -
v_gene: TRBV29-1
abundance: few

CDR3nt: TGTGCCAGCAGCCCCCATGTAACCTCTGGAAACACCATATATTTT
CDR3aa: CASSPHVTSGNTIYF
j_gene: TRBJ1-3
d_gene: -
v_gene: TRBV7-2
abundance: -

CDR3nt: TGTGCCAGCACCCCAACAGGGGCCGCTAATGAAAAACTGTTTTTT
CDR3aa: CASTPTGAANEKLFF
j_gene: TRBJ1-4
d_gene: TRBD1
v_gene: TRBV6-1
abundance: -

CDR3nt: TGCGCCAGCAGCCAACAGGGCACAGATACGCAGTATTTT
CDR3aa: CASSQQGTDTQYF
j_gene: TRBJ2-3
d_gene: -
v_gene: TRBV4-1
abundance: -

CDR3nt: TGTGCCAGCAGTGTAGGTTTCTCCAATCAGCCCCAGCATTTT
CDR3aa: CASSVGFSNQPQHF
j_gene: TRBJ1-5
d_gene: -
v_gene: TRBV2
abundance: -

CDR3nt: TGTGCCACCAGCAGCGACAGGGTTATGAACACTGAAGCTTTCTTT
CDR3aa: CATSSDRVMNTEAFF
j_gene: TRBJ1-1
d_gene: TRBD1
v_gene: TRBV15
abundance: -

CDR3nt: TGTGCCAGCAGAAGGGCTGGACAGGGGTCCACCGGGGAGCTGTTTTTT
CDR3aa: CASRRAGQGSTGELFF
j_gene: TRBJ2-2
d_gene: TRBD1
v_gene: TRBV27
abundance: -

CDR3nt: TGTGCCAGCAGCTTAGCAGGGGAGGTGGTGCAGCCCCAGCATTTT
CDR3aa: CASSLAGEVVQPQHF
j_gene: TRBJ1-5
d_gene: -
v_gene: TRBV7-6
abundance: -

CDR3nt: TGTGCCAGCAGCTTAGGCGCCAGGCTGTTTGGCTACACCTTC
CDR3aa: CASSLGARLFGYTF
j_gene: TRBJ1-2
d_gene: -
v_gene: TRBV11-2
abundance: -

CDR3nt: TGTGCCAGCAGTATCCGTAGGGGATTCGAGCAGTACTTC
CDR3aa: CASSIRRGFEQYF
j_gene: TRBJ2-7
d_gene: -
v_gene: TRBV6-5
abundance: -

CDR3nt: TGTGCCAGCAGCTCCGACGGACTGATCAATCAGCCCCAGCATTTT
CDR3aa: CASSSDGLINQPQHF
j_gene: TRBJ1-5
d_gene: -
v_gene: TRBV7-2
abundance: -